One sample yielded the 21 T cell receptor beta chains listed below, sequenced in a study of cytomegalovirus exposure and HLA in healthy donors. PCR used 60 Vbeta primers and 13 Jbeta primers. Only in-frame clones appear in the TCRdb table, and some are missing; sequencing was by immunoSEQ multiplex PCR. The sample carries around 110,000 clones, 65% to 80% recorded once. Sequencing was done on a sample of PBMCs. The receptors shown here come from a male donor in good health and CMV-seropositive.

The chain links TRBV28 to TRBJ2-5; maybe TRBD1 (7 bases). V lost 2 bases and J lost 4, with 14 bases in between. The CDR3 contains 15 residues. The germline CDR1 and CDR2 sequences are MDHEN and SYDVKM. The CDR3 here is CASSLSSQGGETQYF. Written as DNA, the CDR3 is TGTGCCAGCAGTTTAAGCTCTCAGGGGGGAGAGACCCAGTACTTC.

This clone was seen a few times. The V and J genes are TRBV5-1 and TRBJ2-7; the D gene is possibly TRBD1 (6 bases). V lost 0 bases and J 3 bases, leaving 7 bases between the germline ends. CDR1 is SGHRS and CDR2 is YFSETQ in the germline V gene. The CDR3 totals 13 residues. For the CDR3, the DNA is TGCGCCAGCAGCTTGGGGGACAACTACGAGCAGTACTTC. Translated, it gives CASSLGDNYEQYF.

This chain connects TRBV6-5 to TRBJ2-3; TRBD2 is a possible D gene (5 bases). The ends were cut back, 5 bases at V and 4 bases at J, with 7 bases in the middle. Per the germline V gene, CDR1 is MNHEY and CDR2 is SVGAGI. This CDR3 region has 12 residues. CDR3 loop: CASSGGSDTQYF. The CDR3 DNA reads TGTGCCAGCAGTGGCGGGTCAGATACGCAGTATTTT.

This clone was recorded a few times. This rearrangement joins TRBV19 to TRBJ2-3; TRBD1 agrees at 8 bases. There are 14 residues in the CDR3. The V segment lost 5 bases and the J segment 4 bases; nucleotides outside the gene matches: 5. The germline CDR1 and CDR2 sequences are LNHDA and SQIVND (reference sequence). The CDR3 sequence is CASSPGGGADTQYF. The CDR3 region has the DNA TGTGCCAGTAGTCCAGGGGGCGGCGCAGATACGCAGTATTTT.

The chain couples TRBV5-1 to TRBJ2-1, with 10 bases matching TRBD2. The V segment lost 0 bases and the J segment 4 bases; nucleotides outside the gene matches: 4. The CDR3 is 16 amino acids. Germline CDR1 SGHRS, CDR2 YFSETQ. CDR3 amino acids: CASSLAPTSGYNEQFF. The CDR3 nucleotides read TGCGCCAGCAGCTTGGCCCCGACTAGCGGGTACAATGAGCAGTTCTTC.

The chain employs TRBV27 and TRBJ1-6; 9 nucleotides match TRBD1. CDR1 MNHEY and CDR2 SMNVEV come from the germline V gene (reference sequence). V gave up 3 bases and J gave up 10 bases; unmatched junction bases: 4. The CDR3 covers 14 residues. The CDR3 DNA reads as TGTGCCAGCAGTTTCTTAGGACAGGGGTCACCCCTCCACTTT. This translates into CASSFLGQGSPLHF.

This chain joins TRBV7-9 and TRBJ1-6, with D unresolved. Deletions cut 1 base from V and 0 bases from J, with 10 bases between. CDR3 size: 17 residues. Per germline, CDR1 SEHNR and CDR2 FQNEAQ (reference sequence). The CDR3 here is CASSLERKSSYNSPLHF. CDR3 sequence (DNA): TGTGCCAGCAGCTTAGAGCGGAAGAGCTCCTATAATTCACCCCTCCACTTT.

This clone appeared a few times. The chain carries TRBV27 and TRBJ2-2; TRBD2 matches at 7 bases. The junction had 10 bases not matched to a gene; V was cut back by 7 bases and J by 5 bases. CDR1 MNHEY and CDR2 SMNVEV come from the germline V gene (reference sequence). The CDR3 loop spans 15 amino acids. The CDR3 is CASKTGREATGELFF. DNA for the CDR3: TGTGCCAGCAAAACTGGGAGGGAGGCGACCGGGGAGCTGTTTTTT.

This clone was observed a handful of times. The genes are TRBV7-8 and TRBJ1-6, with 9 bases identical to TRBD1. V gave up 5 bases and J gave up 13 bases; unmatched junction bases: 12. Germline values: CDR1 SGHVS, CDR2 FQNEAQ. CDR3 length: 15 residues. The CDR3 protein is CASSERDRAIKPLHF. Written as DNA, the CDR3 is TGTGCCAGCAGCGAGAGGGACAGGGCCATAAAGCCCCTCCACTTT. Filled out from reference TRBV7-8 and TRBJ1-6, the complete variable domain reads GAGVSQSPRYKVAKRGQDVALRCDPISGHVSLFWYQQALGQGPEFLTYFQNEAQLDKSGLPSDRFFAERPEGSVSTLKIQRTQQEDSAVYLCASSERDRAIKPLHFGNGTRLTVT.

The chain recombines TRBV6-1 with TRBJ1-1; D gene ambiguous. Looked up from germline, CDR1 is MNHNS and CDR2 is SASEGT. V was trimmed by 1 base and J by 11 bases, leaving 11 bases between them. CDR3 length equals 12 residues. The CDR3 region is CASSEGATTAFF. Written as DNA, the CDR3 is TGTGCCAGCAGTGAAGGGGCCACGACGGCTTTCTTT.

The V gene is TRBV5-1, the J gene TRBJ1-2; 9 bases map to TRBD1. CDR3 size: 14 residues. Germline CDR1 and CDR2: SGHRS and YFSETQ. J gave up 1 base and V 6 bases, and 4 bases lay outside the gene matches. CDR3 DNA: TGCGCCAGCACCCGGACAGGGGATAACTATGGCTACACCTTC. This codes for CASTRTGDNYGYTF.

V and J are TRBV4-2 and TRBJ2-7; no definite D call. Trimming pared 0 bases from V and 5 bases from J, leaving 11 bases between. Germline assignment: CDR1 LGHNA and CDR2 YNFKEQ. CDR3 length: 14 residues. The CDR3 DNA reads as TGTGCCAGCAGCCAAGATCGCGGAATCGACGAGCAGTACTTC. This codes for CASSQDRGIDEQYF.

The chain links TRBV28 to TRBJ1-1; 7 bases fit TRBD1. The junction had 14 bases not matched to a gene; V was cut back by 4 bases and J by 0 bases. The CDR3 extends over 18 amino acids. Germline-derived CDR1 and CDR2 are MDHEN and SYDVKM. The CDR3 DNA reads TGTGCCAGCAGTTCCCCGGGACAGCGAGGACCGATGAACACTGAAGCTTTCTTT. As protein: CASSSPGQRGPMNTEAFF.

The V and J genes are TRBV28 and TRBJ2-2; 12 nucleotides line up with TRBD2. The V segment lost 5 bases and the J segment 4 bases; nucleotides outside the gene matches: 5. Germline V gives CDR1 MDHEN, CDR2 SYDVKM. CDR3 length equals 16 residues. CDR3 in DNA: TGTGCCAGCAGTCGCCCTAGCGGGAGGGTCACCGGGGAGCTGTTTTTT. It encodes CASSRPSGRVTGELFF.

The V gene is TRBV28, the J gene TRBJ2-3, with TRBD2 identical over 11 bases. V shed 6 bases and J 5 bases; nucleotides not matched to a gene: 19. The V gene's germline CDR1 is MDHEN and CDR2 SYDVKM. CDR3 length equals 19 residues. CDR3 coding DNA: TGTGCCAGCAGCCCCCGAGATAGCGGGAGGGCCACGGTGATAGATACGCAGTATTTT. This translates into CASSPRDSGRATVIDTQYF.

V gene TRBV7-2 combines with J gene TRBJ2-1, with D possibly TRBD2 on 5 matching bases. There are 12 residues in the CDR3. Trimming pared 5 bases from V and 8 bases from J, leaving 10 bases between. The germline gives CDR1 SGHTA, CDR2 FQGNSA. CDR3: CASSRVGDEQFF. The CDR3 DNA reads TGTGCCAGCAGCCGGGTCGGGGATGAGCAGTTCTTC.

V usage is TRBV5-1 and J usage is TRBJ2-2; 8 bases line up with TRBD1. The CDR3 spans 16 residues. Losses at the gene ends were 4 bases for V and 5 bases for J; bases not matched to a gene: 10. Germline V CDR1 and CDR2: SGHRS, YFSETQ. The CDR3 nucleotides are TGCGCCAGCAGCCCCCGGACAGGGATCGGGACCGGGGAGCTGTTTTTT. Protein: CASSPRTGIGTGELFF.

The rearrangement uses TRBV6-5 and TRBJ1-2; D call uncertain. Trimming cost V 7 bases and J 3 bases, with 12 bases left between them. Germline loops: CDR1 MNHEY, CDR2 SVGAGI. The CDR3 has 13 amino acids. CDR3 loop: CASTTPGDYGYTF. The CDR3 nucleotides read TGTGCCAGCACCACCCCGGGAGACTATGGCTACACCTTC.

This clone was counted a few times. The V and J genes are TRBV5-1 and TRBJ2-7; 7 positions agree with TRBD1. This CDR3 has 13 amino acids. CDR1 and CDR2 from the germline V gene are SGHRS and YFSETQ. The V and J ends lost 2 bases and 5 bases, in that order; junction bases with no gene match: 4. The CDR3 DNA follows: TGCGCCAGCAGCTTACGGACAGGCGACGAGCAGTACTTC. It translates to CASSLRTGDEQYF.

The chain carries TRBV7-2 and TRBJ2-2; no firm D call. Trimming removed 4 bases at V and 6 bases at J, with 6 bases between. The germline V gene encodes CDR1 SGHTA and CDR2 FQGNSA. This CDR3 has 12 amino acids. The CDR3 bases are TGTGCCAGCAGCTCCCATCCCGGGGAGCTGTTTTTT. Translating it yields CASSSHPGELFF.

The J gene is TRBJ2-1, the V gene TRBV11-3; TRBD2 matches at 11 bases. This CDR3 has 17 amino acids. With V trimmed by 1 base and J by 7 bases, 9 bases remained unmatched. From germline, CDR1 is SGHNT and CDR2 YENEEA. This CDR3 is CASSLGGLAGGGNEQFF. DNA of the CDR3: TGTGCCAGCAGCTTAGGGGGCCTAGCGGGGGGCGGGAATGAGCAGTTCTTC.